Included here is one T cell receptor beta chain sequence, with context. The junction and the germline gene differ at one end; a read error may be behind it. Germline V gives CDR1 SQVTM, CDR2 ANQGSEA. CDR3 length equals 13 residues. This entry comes from a study of blood T cells in healthy people across ages. Through a sample-barcoded 5' primer and a J-beta primer mix, a second PCR was run for roughly 7 to 12 cycles. TCRdb called the 5' RACE reads again in MiXCR, with one record for every CDR3 protein. The table lists over 1,300,000 distinct CDR3 sequences, approximately 59% of them singletons. The source of this sequence is a man between 18 and 35 years old in good health. The J gene is TRBJ1-5, the V gene TRBV29-1, with TRBD1 matching 9 bases. Sequenced: blood. CDR3 sequence reads: CGVGTGIGQPQHF. In nucleotides, the CDR3 is TGCGGCGTGGGGACAGGGATCGGTCAGCCCCAGCATTTT.